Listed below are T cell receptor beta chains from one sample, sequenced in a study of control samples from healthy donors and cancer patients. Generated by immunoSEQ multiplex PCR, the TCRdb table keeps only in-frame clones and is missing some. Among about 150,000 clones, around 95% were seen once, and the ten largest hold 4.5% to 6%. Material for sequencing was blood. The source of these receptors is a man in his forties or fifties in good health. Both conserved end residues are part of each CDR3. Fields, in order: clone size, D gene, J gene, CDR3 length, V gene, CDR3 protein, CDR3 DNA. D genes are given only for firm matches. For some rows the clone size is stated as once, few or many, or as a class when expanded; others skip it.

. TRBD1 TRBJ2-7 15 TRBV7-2 CASSPTSGQGYEQYF TGTGCCAGCAGTCCTACTTCGGGACAGGGCTACGAGCAGTACTTC
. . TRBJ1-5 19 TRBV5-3 CARSLKLSVYRGSNQPQHF TGTGCCAGAAGCTTGAAATTATCCGTCTACAGAGGGAGCAATCAGCCCCAGCATTTT
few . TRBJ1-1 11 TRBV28 CASTSNTEAFF TGTGCCAGCACCTCGAACACTGAAGCTTTCTTT
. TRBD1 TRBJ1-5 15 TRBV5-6 CASSFGTGLGQPQHF TGTGCCAGCAGCTTCGGGACAGGGCTGGGTCAGCCCCAGCATTTT
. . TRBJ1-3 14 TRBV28 CASNRQGGGNTIYF TGTGCCAGCAACCGGCAGGGCGGTGGAAACACCATATATTTT
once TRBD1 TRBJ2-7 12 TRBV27 CASRTGAREQYF TGTGCCAGCAGGACAGGGGCCCGCGAGCAGTACTTC
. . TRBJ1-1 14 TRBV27 CASSPRRKSTEAFF TGTGCCAGCAGCCCGCGACGGAAGTCCACTGAAGCTTTCTTT
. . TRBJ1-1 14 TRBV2 CASRYRAGNTEAFF TGTGCCAGTAGATACAGGGCCGGGAACACTGAAGCTTTCTTT
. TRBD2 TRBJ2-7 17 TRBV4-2 CASSHAGTSGGTYEQYF TGTGCCAGCAGCCACGCCGGGACTAGCGGGGGGACCTACGAGCAGTACTTC
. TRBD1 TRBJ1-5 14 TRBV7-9 CASSSQGADQPQHF TGTGCCAGCAGCTCACAGGGGGCGGATCAGCCCCAGCATTTT
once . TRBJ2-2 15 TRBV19 CASSLGTTNTGELFF TGTGCCAGTAGCTTAGGGACAACGAACACCGGGGAGCTGTTTTTT
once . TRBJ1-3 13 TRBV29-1 CSVFTGTGNTIYF TGCAGCGTTTTTACAGGGACTGGAAACACCATATATTTT
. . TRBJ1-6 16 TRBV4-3 CASSQEAPHYNSPLHF TGCGCCAGCAGCCAAGAGGCCCCGCACTATAATTCACCCCTCCACTTT
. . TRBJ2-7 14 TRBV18 CASSPEGRDYEQYF TGTGCCAGCTCACCAGAGGGCCGAGACTACGAGCAGTACTTC
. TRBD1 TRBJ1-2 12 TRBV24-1 CATSRGQGGYTF TGTGCCACCAGTCGCGGACAGGGGGGCTACACCTTC
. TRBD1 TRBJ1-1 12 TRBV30 CAGETGSTEAFF TGTGCCGGGGAGACAGGGAGCACTGAAGCTTTCTTT
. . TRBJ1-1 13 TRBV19 CASSMRGNTEAFF TGTGCCAGTAGTATGCGTGGGAACACTGAAGCTTTCTTT
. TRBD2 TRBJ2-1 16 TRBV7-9 CASSSRLAGVDNEQFF TGTGCCAGCAGCTCCCGACTAGCGGGGGTAGACAATGAGCAGTTCTTC